The source of this T cell receptor beta chain is a study of post-analysis software for immune sequencing data. Broader study findings: A handful of TRBV segments occurring more often in patients than controls included TRBV5-6, TRBV5-1 and TRBV20-1. Samples prepared in the same batch strongly co-clustered by F measure.

This CDR3 is 14 amino acids long. Trimming removed 7 bases at V and 8 bases at J, with 17 bases between. Unique molecular identifiers had been added to the TCR beta cDNA libraries. TCRdb used MiXCR to reprocess the PCR reads, holding one entry per CDR3 protein. This sample carries roughly 600,000 distinct CDR3 sequences, roughly two fifths of them seen once, and the ten largest clones take around 1.7%. With regard to this clonotype: Its specificity is unknown.

The rearrangement links TRBV12-3 or TRBV12-4 to TRBJ1-4; the D gene is possibly TRBD1 (5 bases). The clonotype was recovered from a girl aged 10 to 17 with multiple sclerosis. The specimen was blood. The CDR3 sequence: CASILRGTGEKLFF. CDR3 DNA: TGTGCCAGCATTCTGCGGGGGACTGGGGAAAAACTGTTTTTT.